This T cell receptor beta chain was sequenced during a study of blood T cell repertoires in COVID-19. About the study: Specimens from acute and convalescent COVID-19 originated in the United States, Italy and Spain. The analysed material was cDNA or gDNA that came from T cells, B-cell-depleted T cells, or PBMCs.

Original processing notes: Estimated nucleated cell counts came from reference gene primer amplification. The repertoire was sequenced with immunoSEQ multiplex PCR; TCRdb's copy has only in-frame clones and lacks some. V, J and clone size are those of that table, while D and trimming were read from the DNA. The data hold a few hundred thousand clones, with 80% to 90% observed a single time. CDR1 is SGHDT and CDR2 is YYEEEE in the germline V gene. Trimming shortened V by 2 bases and J by 0 bases, and 8 bases separated the two germline ends. CDR3 length equals 14 residues. The genes are TRBV5-6 and TRBJ1-2; the D is unclear. This clonotype was sampled from a man aged 18 to 29 who had recovered from COVID-19. The source material was peripheral blood. CDR3 bases: TGTGCCAGCAGCTTTGGCAGCGCTAACTATGGCTACACCTTC. Its translation: CASSFGSANYGYTF.